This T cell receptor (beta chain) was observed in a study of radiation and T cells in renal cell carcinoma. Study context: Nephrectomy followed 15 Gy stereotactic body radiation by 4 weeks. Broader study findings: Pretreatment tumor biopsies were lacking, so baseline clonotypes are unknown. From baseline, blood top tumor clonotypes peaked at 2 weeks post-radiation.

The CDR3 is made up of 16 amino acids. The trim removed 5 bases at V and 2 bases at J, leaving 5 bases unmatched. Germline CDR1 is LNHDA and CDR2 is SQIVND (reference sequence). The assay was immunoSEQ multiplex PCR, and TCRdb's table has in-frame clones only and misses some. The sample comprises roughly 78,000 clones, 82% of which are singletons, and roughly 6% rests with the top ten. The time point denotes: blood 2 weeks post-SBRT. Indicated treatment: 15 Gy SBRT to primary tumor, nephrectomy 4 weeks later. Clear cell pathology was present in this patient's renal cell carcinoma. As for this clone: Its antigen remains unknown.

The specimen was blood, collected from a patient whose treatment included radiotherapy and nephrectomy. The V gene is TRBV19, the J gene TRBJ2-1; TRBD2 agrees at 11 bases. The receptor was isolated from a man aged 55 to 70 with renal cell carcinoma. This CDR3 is CASSPTSGAPYNEQFF. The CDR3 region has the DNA TGTGCCAGTAGTCCGACTAGCGGGGCTCCCTACAATGAGCAGTTCTTC.